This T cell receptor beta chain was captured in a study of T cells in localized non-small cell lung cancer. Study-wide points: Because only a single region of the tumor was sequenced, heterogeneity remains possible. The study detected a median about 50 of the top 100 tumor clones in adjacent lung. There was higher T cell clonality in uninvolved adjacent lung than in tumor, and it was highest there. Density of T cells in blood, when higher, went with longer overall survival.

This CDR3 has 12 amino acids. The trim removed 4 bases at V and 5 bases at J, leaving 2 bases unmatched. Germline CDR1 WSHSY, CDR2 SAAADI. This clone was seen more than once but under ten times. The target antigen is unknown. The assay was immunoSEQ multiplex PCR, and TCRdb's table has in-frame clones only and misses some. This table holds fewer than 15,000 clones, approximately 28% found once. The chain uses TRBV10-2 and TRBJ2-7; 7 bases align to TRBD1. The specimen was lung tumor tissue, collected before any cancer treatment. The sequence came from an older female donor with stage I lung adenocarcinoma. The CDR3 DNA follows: TGCGCCAGCAGTGCACAGGGGAACGAGCAGTACTTC. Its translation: CASSAQGNEQYF.